The present entry profiles one TCR beta chain with its context. This record belongs to a study of blood T cell repertoires in COVID-19. Overall study: Some COVID-19 samples were acute and others convalescent; all came from the United States, Italy and Spain. The cDNA or gDNA used as material had been derived from T cells, B-cell-depleted T cells, or PBMCs.

In the original workflow: Reference gene primer amplification gave nucleated cell count estimates. Assay: immunoSEQ multiplex PCR; the TCRdb copy retains only in-frame clones and omits some. The D gene and trimming were derived from the DNA, and the V and J assignments and clone size from that table. The sample carries 240,000 or so clones, more than 70% recorded once. Trimming took 0 bases from V and 3 from J; bases not matched to a gene: 3. The length of the CDR3 is 15 residues. Germline CDR1 and CDR2: SGHDT and YYEEEE. This clonotype originated in a woman between 40 and 55 years old who had recovered from COVID-19. Sequencing was performed on peripheral blood. The chain joins TRBV5-6 to TRBJ2-7, with 10 bases lining up with TRBD1. The CDR3 is CASSLEGTGDYEQYF. CDR3 bases: TGTGCCAGCAGCTTGGAGGGGACAGGGGACTACGAGCAGTACTTC.